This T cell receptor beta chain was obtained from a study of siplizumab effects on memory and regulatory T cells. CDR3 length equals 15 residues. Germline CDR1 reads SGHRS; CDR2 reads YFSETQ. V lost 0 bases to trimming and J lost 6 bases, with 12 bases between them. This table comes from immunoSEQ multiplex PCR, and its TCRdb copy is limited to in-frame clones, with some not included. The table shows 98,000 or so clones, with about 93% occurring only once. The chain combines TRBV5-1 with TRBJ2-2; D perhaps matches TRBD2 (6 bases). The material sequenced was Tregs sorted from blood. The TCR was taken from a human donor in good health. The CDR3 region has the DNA TGCGCCAGCAGCTTGGTGGAGGGGAGGTCCGGGGAGCTGTTTTTT. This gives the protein CASSLVEGRSGELFF.